This T cell receptor (beta chain) was documented in a study of blood T cells in healthy people across ages. A sample-barcoded 5' primer and a J-beta primer mix were used in a second PCR of about 6 to 12 cycles. TCRdb analysed the 5' RACE reads with MiXCR anew, one entry per CDR3 protein. This sample has more than 800,000 distinct CDR3 sequences, with 29% found just once. What was sequenced was blood. The origin of this receptor is a woman older than 75 in good health.

Here the CDR3 DNA reads TGTGCCAGCAGTGAGTGGGGGGGCAATCAGCCCCAGCATTTT. It yields the protein CASSEWGGNQPQHF. The rearrangement joins TRBV2 to TRBJ1-5, with D possibly being TRBD1 (5 bases). Germline-derived CDR1 and CDR2 are SNHLY and FYNNEI. Trimming removed 3 bases from V and 2 bases from J, with 8 bases in between. The CDR3 has 14 amino acids.